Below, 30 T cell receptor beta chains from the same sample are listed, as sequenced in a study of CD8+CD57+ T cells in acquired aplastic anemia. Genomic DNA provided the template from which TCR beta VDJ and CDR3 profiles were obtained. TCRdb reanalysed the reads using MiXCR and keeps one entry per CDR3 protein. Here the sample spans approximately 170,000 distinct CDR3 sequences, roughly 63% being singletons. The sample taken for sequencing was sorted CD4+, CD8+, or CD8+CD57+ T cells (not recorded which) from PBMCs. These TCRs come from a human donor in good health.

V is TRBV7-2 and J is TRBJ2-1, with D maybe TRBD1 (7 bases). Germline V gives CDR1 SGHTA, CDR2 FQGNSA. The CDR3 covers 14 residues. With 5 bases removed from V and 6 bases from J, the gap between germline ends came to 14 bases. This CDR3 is CASSPSGGFNEQFF. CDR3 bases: TGTGCCAGCAGCCCATCAGGGGGGTTCAATGAGCAGTTCTTC.

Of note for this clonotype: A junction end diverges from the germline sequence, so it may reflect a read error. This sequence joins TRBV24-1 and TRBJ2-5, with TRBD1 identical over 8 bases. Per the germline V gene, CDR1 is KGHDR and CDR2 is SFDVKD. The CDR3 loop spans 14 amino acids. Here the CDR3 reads CATSDWDRQGTQYF. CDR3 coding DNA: TGTGCCACCAGTGATTGGGACAGGCAAGGGACCCAGTACTTC.

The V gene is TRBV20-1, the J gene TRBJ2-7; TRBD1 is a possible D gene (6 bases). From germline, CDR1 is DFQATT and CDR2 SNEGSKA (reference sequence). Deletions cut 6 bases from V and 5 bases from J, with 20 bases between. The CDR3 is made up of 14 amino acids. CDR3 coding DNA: TGCAGTGCCTCAGGGGCCCTAGGGATACACGAGCAGTACTTC. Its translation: CSASGALGIHEQYF.

The CDR3 reads CSASPTSGSNEQFF. The CDR3 DNA sequence: TGCAGTGCTAGTCCGACTAGCGGGAGCAATGAGCAGTTCTTC. This chain uses TRBV20-1 with TRBJ2-1, with TRBD2 matching over 12 bases. The CDR3 totals 14 residues. The germline V gene has CDR1 DFQATT and CDR2 SNEGSKA (reference sequence). V trimming: 3 bases; J trimming: 6 bases; junction bases outside the gene matches: 3.

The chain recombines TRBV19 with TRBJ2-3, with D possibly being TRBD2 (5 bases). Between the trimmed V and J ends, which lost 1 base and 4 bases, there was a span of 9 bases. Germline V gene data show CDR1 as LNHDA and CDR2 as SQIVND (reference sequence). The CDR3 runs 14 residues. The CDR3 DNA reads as TGTGCCAGTAGTATAGCGGGGAAAGCAGATACGCAGTATTTT. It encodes CASSIAGKADTQYF.

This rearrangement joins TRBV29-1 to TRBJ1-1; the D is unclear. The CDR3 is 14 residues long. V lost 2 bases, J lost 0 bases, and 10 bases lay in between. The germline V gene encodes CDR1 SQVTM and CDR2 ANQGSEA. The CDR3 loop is CSVERAAMNTEAFF. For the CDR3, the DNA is TGCAGCGTTGAAAGGGCCGCCATGAACACTGAAGCTTTCTTT.

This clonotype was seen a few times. DNA of the CDR3: TGTGCCAGCACTTTTTCTAGGTATGAGCAGTTCTTC. This codes for CASTFSRYEQFF. The chain carries TRBV6-6 and TRBJ2-1, with unresolved D. The V gene lost 7 bases and the J gene lost 8 bases, with 12 bases spanning the gap. CDR1 and CDR2 from the germline V gene are MNHNY and SVGAGI (reference sequence). The CDR3 totals 12 residues.

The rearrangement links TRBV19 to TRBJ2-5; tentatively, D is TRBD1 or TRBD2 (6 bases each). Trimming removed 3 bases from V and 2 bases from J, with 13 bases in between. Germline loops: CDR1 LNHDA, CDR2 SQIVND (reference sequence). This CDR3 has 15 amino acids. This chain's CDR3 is CASSIRGGGQETQYF. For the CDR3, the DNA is TGTGCCAGTAGTATCAGGGGAGGTGGGCAAGAGACCCAGTACTTC.

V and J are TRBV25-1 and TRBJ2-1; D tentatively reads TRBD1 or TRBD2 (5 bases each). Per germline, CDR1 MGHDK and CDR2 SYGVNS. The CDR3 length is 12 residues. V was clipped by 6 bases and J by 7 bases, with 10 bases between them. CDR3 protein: CASSRGENEQFF. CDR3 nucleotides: TGTGCCAGCAGCCGAGGGGAGAATGAGCAGTTCTTC.

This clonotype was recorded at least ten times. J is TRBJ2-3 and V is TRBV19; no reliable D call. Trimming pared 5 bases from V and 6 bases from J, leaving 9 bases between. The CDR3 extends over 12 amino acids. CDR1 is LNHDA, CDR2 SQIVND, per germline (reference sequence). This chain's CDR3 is CASSDFWDTQYF. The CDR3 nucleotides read TGTGCCAGTAGTGACTTTTGGGATACGCAGTATTTT.

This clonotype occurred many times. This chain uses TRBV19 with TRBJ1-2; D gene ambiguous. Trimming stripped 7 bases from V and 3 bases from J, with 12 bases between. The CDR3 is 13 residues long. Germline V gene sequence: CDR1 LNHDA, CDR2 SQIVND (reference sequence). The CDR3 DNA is TGTGCCAGTATTAGTCGAGAAGACTATGGCTACACCTTC. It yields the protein CASISREDYGYTF.

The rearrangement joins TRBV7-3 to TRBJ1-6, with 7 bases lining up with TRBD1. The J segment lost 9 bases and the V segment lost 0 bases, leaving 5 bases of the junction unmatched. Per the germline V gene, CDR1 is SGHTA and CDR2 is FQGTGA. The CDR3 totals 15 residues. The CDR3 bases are TGTGCCAGCAGCTTAACAGCAGGGGGAAGTTCACCCCTCCACTTT. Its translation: CASSLTAGGSSPLHF.

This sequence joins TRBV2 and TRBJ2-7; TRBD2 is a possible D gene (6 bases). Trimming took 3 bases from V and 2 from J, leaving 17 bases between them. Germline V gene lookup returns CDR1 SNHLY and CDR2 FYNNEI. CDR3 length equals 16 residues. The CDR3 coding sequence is TGTGCCAGCAGTGAGGGCGCGGGACGCCTAACCTACGAGCAGTACTTC. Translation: CASSEGAGRLTYEQYF. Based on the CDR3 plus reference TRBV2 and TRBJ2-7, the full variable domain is EPEVTQTPSHQVTQMGQEVILRCVPISNHLYFYWYRQILGQKVEFLVSFYNNEISEKSEIFDDQFSVERPDGSNFTLKIRSTKLEDSAMYFCASSEGAGRLTYEQYFGPGTRLTVT.

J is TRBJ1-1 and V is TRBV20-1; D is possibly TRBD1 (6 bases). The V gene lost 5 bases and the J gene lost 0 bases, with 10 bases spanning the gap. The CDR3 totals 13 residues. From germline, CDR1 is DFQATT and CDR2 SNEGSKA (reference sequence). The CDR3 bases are TGCAGTGCTCCGGACAGAATGAACACTGAAGCTTTCTTT. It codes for CSAPDRMNTEAFF.

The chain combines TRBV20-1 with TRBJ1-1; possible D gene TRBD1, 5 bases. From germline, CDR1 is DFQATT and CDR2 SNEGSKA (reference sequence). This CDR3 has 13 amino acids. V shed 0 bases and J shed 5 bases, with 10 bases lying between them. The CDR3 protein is CSARDNKGTEAFF. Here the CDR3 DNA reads TGCAGTGCTAGAGATAATAAGGGGACTGAAGCTTTCTTT.

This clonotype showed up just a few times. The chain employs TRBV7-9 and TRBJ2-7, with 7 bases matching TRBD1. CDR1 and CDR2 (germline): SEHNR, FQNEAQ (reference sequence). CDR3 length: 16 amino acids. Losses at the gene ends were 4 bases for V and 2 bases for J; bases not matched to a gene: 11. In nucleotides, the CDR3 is TGTGCCAGCAGCTACCAGACAGGGCTATTGGCCTACGAGCAGTACTTC. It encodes CASSYQTGLLAYEQYF.

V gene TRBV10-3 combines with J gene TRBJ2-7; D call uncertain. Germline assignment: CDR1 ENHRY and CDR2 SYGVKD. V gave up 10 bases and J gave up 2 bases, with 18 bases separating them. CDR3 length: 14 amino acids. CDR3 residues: CATASTGETYEQYF. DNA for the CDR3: TGTGCCACCGCCTCAACGGGCGAAACCTACGAGCAGTACTTC.

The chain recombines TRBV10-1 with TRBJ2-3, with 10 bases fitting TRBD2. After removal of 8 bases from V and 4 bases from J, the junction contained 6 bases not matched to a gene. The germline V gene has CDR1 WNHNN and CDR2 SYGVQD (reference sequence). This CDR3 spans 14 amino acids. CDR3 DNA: TGCGCCAGCGTGGCTAGCGGGAGTCCAGATACGCAGTATTTT. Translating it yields CASVASGSPDTQYF.

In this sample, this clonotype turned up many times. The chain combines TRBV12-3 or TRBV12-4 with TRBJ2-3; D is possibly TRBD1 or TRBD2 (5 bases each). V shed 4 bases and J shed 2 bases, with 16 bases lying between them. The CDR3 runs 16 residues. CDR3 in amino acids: CASSSRTPGPTDTQYF. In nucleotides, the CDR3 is TGTGCCAGCAGTTCCCGAACCCCGGGGCCCACAGATACGCAGTATTTT.

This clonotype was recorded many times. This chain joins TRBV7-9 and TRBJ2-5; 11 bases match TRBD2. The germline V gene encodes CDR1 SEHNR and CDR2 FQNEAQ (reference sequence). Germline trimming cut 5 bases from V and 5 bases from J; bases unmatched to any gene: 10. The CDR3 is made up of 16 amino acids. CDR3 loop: CASSPTVLAGVETQYF. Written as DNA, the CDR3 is TGTGCCAGCAGCCCAACCGTACTAGCGGGAGTGGAGACCCAGTACTTC.

CDR3 in amino acids: CSGSGSAERNEQFF. CDR3 DNA sequence: TGCAGCGGCTCCGGGAGTGCAGAGCGGAATGAGCAGTTCTTC. This chain joins TRBV29-1 and TRBJ2-1; D may be TRBD2 (6 bases). Trimming stripped 7 bases from V and 7 bases from J, with 20 bases between. The CDR3 is 14 amino acids. Germline CDR1 reads SQVTM; CDR2 reads ANQGSEA.

CDR3 coding DNA: TGCAGTGCTAGAGAGGACAGGGGGCCCGGGTACGAGCAGTACTTC. Translation gives CSAREDRGPGYEQYF. V and J are TRBV20-1 and TRBJ2-7, with TRBD1 matching 11 bases. The V and J ends lost 0 bases and 4 bases, in that order; junction bases with no gene match: 5. Germline lookup yields CDR1 DFQATT and CDR2 SNEGSKA (reference sequence). CDR3 size: 15 residues.

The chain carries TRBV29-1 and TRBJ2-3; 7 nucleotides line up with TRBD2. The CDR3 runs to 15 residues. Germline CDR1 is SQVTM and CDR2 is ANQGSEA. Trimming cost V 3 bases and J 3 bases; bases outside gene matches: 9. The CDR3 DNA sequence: TGCAGCGTTGATAAGGGCGGGGGAGTTACAGATACGCAGTATTTT. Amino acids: CSVDKGGGVTDTQYF.

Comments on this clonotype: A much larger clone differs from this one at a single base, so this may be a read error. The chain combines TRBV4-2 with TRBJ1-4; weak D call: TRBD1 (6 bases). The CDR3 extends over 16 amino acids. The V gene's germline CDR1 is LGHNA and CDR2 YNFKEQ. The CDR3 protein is CASSQDGSGAVEKLLF. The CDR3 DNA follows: TGTGCCAGCAGCCAAGATGGGTCAGGGGCCGTTGAAAAACTGCTTTTT.

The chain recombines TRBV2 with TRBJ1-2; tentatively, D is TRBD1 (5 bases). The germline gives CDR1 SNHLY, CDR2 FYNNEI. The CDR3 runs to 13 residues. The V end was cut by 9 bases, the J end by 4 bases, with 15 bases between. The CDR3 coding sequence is TGTGCCAGTGGGCGGGAGGGGAGCTATGGCTACACCTTC. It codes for CASGREGSYGYTF.

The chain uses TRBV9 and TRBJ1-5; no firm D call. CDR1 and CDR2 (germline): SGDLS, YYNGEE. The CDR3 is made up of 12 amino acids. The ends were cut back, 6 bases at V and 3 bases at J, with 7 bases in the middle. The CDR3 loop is CASNSDNQPQHF. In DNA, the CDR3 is TGTGCCAGCAACAGCGACAATCAGCCCCAGCATTTT.

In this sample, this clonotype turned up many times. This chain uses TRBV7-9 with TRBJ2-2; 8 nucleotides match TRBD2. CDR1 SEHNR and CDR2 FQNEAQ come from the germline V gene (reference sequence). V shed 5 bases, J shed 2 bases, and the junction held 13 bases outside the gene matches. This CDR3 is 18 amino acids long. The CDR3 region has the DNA TGTGCCAGCAGCCCGCCTGCGCCACTAGCGGACAACACCGGGGAGCTGTTTTTT. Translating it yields CASSPPAPLADNTGELFF.

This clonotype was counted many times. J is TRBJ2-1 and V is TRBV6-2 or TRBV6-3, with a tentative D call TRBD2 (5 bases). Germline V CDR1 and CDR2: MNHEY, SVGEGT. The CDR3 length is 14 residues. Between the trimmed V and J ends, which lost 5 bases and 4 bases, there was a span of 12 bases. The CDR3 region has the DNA TGTGCCAGCAGTCCAATAGCGCAATACAATGAGCAGTTCTTC. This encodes CASSPIAQYNEQFF.

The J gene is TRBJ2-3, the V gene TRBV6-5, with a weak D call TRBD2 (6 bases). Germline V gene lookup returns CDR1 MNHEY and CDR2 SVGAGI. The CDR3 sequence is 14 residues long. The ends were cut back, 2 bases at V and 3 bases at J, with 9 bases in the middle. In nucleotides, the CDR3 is TGTGCCAGCAGTTACGCGGGGAATACAGATACGCAGTATTTT. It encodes CASSYAGNTDTQYF.

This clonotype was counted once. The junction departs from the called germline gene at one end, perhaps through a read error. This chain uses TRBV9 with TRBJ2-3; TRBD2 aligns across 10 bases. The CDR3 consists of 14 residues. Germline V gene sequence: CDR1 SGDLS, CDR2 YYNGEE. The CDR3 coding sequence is TGCGCCAGCAGCCTAGCGGGAGCGGAAGATACGCAGTATTTT. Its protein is CASSLAGAEDTQYF. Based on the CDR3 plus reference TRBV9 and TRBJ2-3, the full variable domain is DSGVTQTPKHLITATGQRVTLRCSPRSGDLSVYWYQQSLDQGLQFLIQYYNGEERAKGNILERFSAQQFPDLHSELNLSSLELGDSALYFCASSLAGAEDTQYFGPGTRLTVL.